Sequencing of this T cell receptor (beta chain) was carried out in a study of T cell repertoires in cytomegalovirus infection. As concerns this clonotype: Its cognate antigen is unknown.

TCRdb re-called the reads with MiXCR, one entry per CDR3 protein. This sample has 100,000 to 150,000 distinct CDR3 sequences, with approximately 30% found just once. The CDR3 is 15 amino acids. Looked up from germline, CDR1 is SGHTA and CDR2 is FQGNSA. Deletions cut 1 base from V and 4 bases from J, with 14 bases between. The clonotype originates from a human donor in good health (CMV status not recorded). Some clones in this sample may be carry-over from other donors' samples. This chain connects TRBV7-2 to TRBJ2-7; D might be TRBD2 (6 bases). The input for sequencing was CD8+ T cells from cultured PBMCs, taken from culture after CMV antigen stimulation. As DNA, the CDR3 is TGTGCCAGCAGCTTAGAAGGCGGGGACTGGTACGAGCAGTACTTC. This sequence encodes CASSLEGGDWYEQYF.